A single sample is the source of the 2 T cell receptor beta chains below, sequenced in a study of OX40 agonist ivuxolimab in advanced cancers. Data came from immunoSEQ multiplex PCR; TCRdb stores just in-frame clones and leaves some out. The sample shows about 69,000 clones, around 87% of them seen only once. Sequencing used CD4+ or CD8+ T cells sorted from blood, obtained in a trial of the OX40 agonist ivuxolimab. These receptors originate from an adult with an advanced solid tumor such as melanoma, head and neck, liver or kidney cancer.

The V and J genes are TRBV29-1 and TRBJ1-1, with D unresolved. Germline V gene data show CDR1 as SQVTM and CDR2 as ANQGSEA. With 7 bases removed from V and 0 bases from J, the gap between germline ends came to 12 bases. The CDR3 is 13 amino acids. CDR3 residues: CSAGGGMNTEAFF. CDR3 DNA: TGCAGCGCCGGAGGAGGCATGAACACTGAAGCTTTCTTT.

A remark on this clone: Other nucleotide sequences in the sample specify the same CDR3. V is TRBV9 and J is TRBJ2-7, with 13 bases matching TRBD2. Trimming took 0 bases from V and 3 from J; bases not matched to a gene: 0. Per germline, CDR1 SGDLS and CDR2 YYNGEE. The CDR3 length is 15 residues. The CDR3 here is CASSVGTSGSYEQYF. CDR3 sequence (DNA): TGTGCCAGCAGCGTAGGGACTAGCGGGAGCTACGAGCAGTACTTC.